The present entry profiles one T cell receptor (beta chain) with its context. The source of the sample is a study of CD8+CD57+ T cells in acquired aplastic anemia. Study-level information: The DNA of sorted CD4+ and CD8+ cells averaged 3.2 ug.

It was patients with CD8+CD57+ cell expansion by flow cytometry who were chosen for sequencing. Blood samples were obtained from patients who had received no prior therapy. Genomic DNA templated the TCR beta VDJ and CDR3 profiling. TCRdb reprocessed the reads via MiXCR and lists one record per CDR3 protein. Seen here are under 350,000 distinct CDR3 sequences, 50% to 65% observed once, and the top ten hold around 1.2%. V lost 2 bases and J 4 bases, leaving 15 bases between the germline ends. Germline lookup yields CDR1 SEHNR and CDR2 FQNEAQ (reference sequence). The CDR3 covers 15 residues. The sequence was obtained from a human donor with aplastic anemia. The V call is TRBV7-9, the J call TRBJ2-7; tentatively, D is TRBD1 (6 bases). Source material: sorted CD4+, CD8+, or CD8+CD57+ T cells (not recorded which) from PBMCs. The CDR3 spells CASSLSQGTSYEQYF. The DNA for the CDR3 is TGTGCCAGCAGCTTATCACAGGGTACCTCTTACGAGCAGTACTTC.